Below, 3 T cell receptor beta chains from the same sample are listed, as sequenced in a study of CD8 T cells in Susac syndrome. An input of about 0.45 to 1 ug of RNA was subjected to reverse transcription using random hexamers. TCRdb ran MiXCR on the immunoSEQ multiplex PCR reads and lists one entry per CDR3 protein. The sample holds 180,000 or so distinct CDR3 sequences, approximately 94% seen once. The sequenced material came from CD4+ T cells from PBMCs. The source is a human donor in good health.

In DNA form, the CDR3 reads TGCGCCAGCAGCTGGACGGCGGGGGCTACCTACGAGCAGTACTTC. It encodes CASSWTAGATYEQYF. The V and J genes are TRBV5-1 and TRBJ2-7, with a possible D match to TRBD2 (7 bases). The V end was cut by 3 bases, the J end by 2 bases, with 15 bases between. This CDR3 region has 15 residues. The germline CDR1 and CDR2 sequences are SGHRS and YFSETQ.

The V call is TRBV12-3 or TRBV12-4, the J call TRBJ2-1; no definite D call. The V end was cut by 3 bases, the J end by 5 bases, with 11 bases between. The CDR3 is 14 residues long. CDR3 DNA sequence: TGTGCCAGCAGTTTTGACCGAGGAGACAATGAGCAGTTCTTC. This gives the protein CASSFDRGDNEQFF.

The chain recombines TRBV20-1 with TRBJ2-1; 9 nucleotides line up with TRBD1. The CDR3 has 15 amino acids. Germline V lookup: CDR1 DFQATT, CDR2 SNEGSKA (reference sequence). Germline trimming cut 1 base from V and 9 bases from J; bases unmatched to any gene: 10. CDR3 DNA sequence: TGCAGTGCTAGAGTTAGGGGACAGGGTCTCAGTGAGCAGTTCTTC. Its protein is CSARVRGQGLSEQFF.